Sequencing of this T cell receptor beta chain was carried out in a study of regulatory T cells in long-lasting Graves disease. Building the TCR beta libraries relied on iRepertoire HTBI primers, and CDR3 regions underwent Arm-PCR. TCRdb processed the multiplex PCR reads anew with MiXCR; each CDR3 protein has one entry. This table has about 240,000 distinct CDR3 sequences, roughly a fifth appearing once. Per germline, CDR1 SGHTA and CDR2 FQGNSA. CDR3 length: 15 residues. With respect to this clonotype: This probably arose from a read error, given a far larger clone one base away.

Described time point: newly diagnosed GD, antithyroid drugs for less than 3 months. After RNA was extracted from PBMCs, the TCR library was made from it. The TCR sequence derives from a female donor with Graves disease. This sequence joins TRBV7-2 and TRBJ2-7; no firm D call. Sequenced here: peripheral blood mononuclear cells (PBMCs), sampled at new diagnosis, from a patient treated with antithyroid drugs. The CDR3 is CVSPPSASSSYEQYF. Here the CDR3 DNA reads TGTGTCAGCCCCCCCTCGGCCTCCAGCTCCTACGAGCAGTACTTC.